This T cell receptor beta chain was sequenced in a study of T cell repertoires in cytomegalovirus infection. Study details: Public TCR beta signatures marked donors with CMV infection and the matching HLA.

Via MiXCR, TCRdb re-called the reads, giving one row per CDR3 protein. Of roughly 200,000 distinct CDR3 sequences listed, nearly 9.5% are singletons. Germline V gene data show CDR1 as SGHTA and CDR2 as FQGNSA. This CDR3 is built from 14 residues. With 5 bases removed from V and 5 bases from J, the gap between germline ends came to 12 bases. Study-wide findings and caveats: Dominating the ex vivo response were TCR beta clonotypes that were CMV-specific and HLA-C-restricted.

This clonotype was counted at least ten times. What it binds is not known. The sequencing input was PBMCs. The chain links TRBV7-2 to TRBJ1-4; no clear D gene. This sequence was found in a human donor in good health (CMV status not recorded). Some clones in this sample may be carry-over from other donors' samples. The DNA for the CDR3 is TGTGCCAGCAGCCTCAACCTCATGAATGAAAAACTGTTTTTT. This translates into CASSLNLMNEKLFF.